Below are 20 T cell receptor beta chains sequenced from a single sample in a study of blood T cell repertoires in COVID-19. The protocol was immunoSEQ multiplex PCR, while the TCRdb copy is restricted to in-frame clones and leaves out a portion. The table has 200,000 to 250,000 clones, 84% seen once. Sequenced sample: peripheral blood. These receptors originate from a man over 45 with acute or convalescent COVID-19.

The chain carries TRBV6-2 or TRBV6-3 and TRBJ2-7; no reliable D call. Per the germline V gene, CDR1 is MNHEY and CDR2 is SVGEGT. The V end lost 4 bases, the J end lost 2 bases, and 18 bases lay between the germline ends. CDR3 length equals 16 residues. CDR3 region: CASSSLYGSGAYEQYF. In DNA form, the CDR3 reads TGTGCCAGCAGTTCCCTATACGGGTCTGGCGCCTACGAGCAGTACTTC.

The chain couples TRBV5-4 to TRBJ2-1, with a weak D call TRBD2 (5 bases). V was pared by 1 base and J by 6 bases, with 8 bases between. Germline assignment: CDR1 SGHNT and CDR2 YYREEE (reference sequence). CDR3 length: 13 amino acids. CDR3 in DNA: TGTGCCAGCAGCTTGAGGAGGATCAATGAGCAGTTCTTC. Its protein is CASSLRRINEQFF.

The chain links TRBV19 to TRBJ1-1, with D maybe TRBD1 (5 bases). The CDR3 has 14 residues. The germline V gene has CDR1 LNHDA and CDR2 SQIVND (reference sequence). Trimming removed 3 bases at V and 1 base at J, with 9 bases between. CDR3 amino acids: CASSIQGGNTEAFF. The CDR3 nucleotides are TGTGCCAGTAGTATCCAGGGTGGGAACACTGAAGCTTTCTTT.

The V gene is TRBV5-8, the J gene TRBJ2-5, with 8 bases fitting TRBD1. CDR3 length: 14 residues. V lost 4 bases and J lost 4; bases outside the gene matches: 6. The germline V gene encodes CDR1 SGHTS and CDR2 YDEGEE. The CDR3 bases are TGTGCCAGCAGCCCAAGGACAGGGCGAGAGACCCAGTACTTC. Translating it yields CASSPRTGRETQYF.

The chain has TRBV18 and TRBJ2-5; 10 bases are a match to TRBD2. Germline V gene data show CDR1 as KGHSH and CDR2 as LQKENI. The CDR3 is 15 amino acids. Trimming cost V 7 bases and J 2 bases; bases outside gene matches: 7. CDR3 nucleotide sequence: TGTGCCAGCTTCCCTGGACTAGCGGCACAAGAGACCCAGTACTTC. Its protein is CASFPGLAAQETQYF. Using reference TRBV18 and TRBJ2-5 for the parts outside the CDR3, the full variable domain is NAGVMQNPRHLVRRRGQEARLRCSPMKGHSHVYWYRQLPEEGLKFMVYLQKENIIDESGMPKERFSAEFPKEGPSILRIQQVVRGDSAAYFCASFPGLAAQETQYFGPGTRLLVL.

The chain employs TRBV25-1 and TRBJ2-7; 13 positions agree with TRBD2. CDR1 and CDR2 from the germline V gene are MGHDK and SYGVNS. The CDR3 covers 12 residues. J gave up 11 bases and V 10 bases, and 8 bases lay outside the gene matches. CDR3 in DNA: TGTGCCACCTTAGAACTAGCGGGAGGGAAGTACTTC. It yields the protein CATLELAGGKYF.

This clone has just a few counts. The V and J genes are TRBV9 and TRBJ1-6; D may be TRBD1 (6 bases). V shed 2 bases and J shed 1 base, with 10 bases lying between them. In germline, CDR1 is SGDLS, CDR2 YYNGEE. CDR3 length: 16 residues. CDR3 DNA: TGTGCCAGCAGCGTTTCACAGGGTTCCTATAATTCACCCCTCCACTTT. This encodes CASSVSQGSYNSPLHF.

The table lists this clone with a count of one. The J gene is TRBJ1-4, the V gene TRBV15; 10 bases line up with TRBD1. Germline V CDR1 and CDR2: LNHNV, YYDKDF (reference sequence). The CDR3 runs 14 residues. The J segment lost 7 bases and the V segment lost 4 bases, leaving 3 bases of the junction unmatched. The CDR3 region is CATSTTGGSEKLFF. DNA of the CDR3: TGTGCCACCAGCACGACAGGGGGCAGTGAAAAACTGTTTTTT. Together with reference TRBV15 and TRBJ1-4, the CDR3 gives the full variable domain: DAMVIQNPRYQVTQFGKPVTLSCSQTLNHNVMYWYQQKSSQAPKLLFHYYDKDFNNEADTPDNFQSRRPNTSFCFLDIRSPGLGDTAMYLCATSTTGGSEKLFFGSGTQLSVL.

This chain links TRBV28 with TRBJ2-1, with 12 bases matching TRBD2. The V gene end was trimmed by 5 bases and the J gene end by 10 bases; junction bases not matched to a gene: 21. Germline V CDR1 and CDR2: MDHEN, SYDVKM. CDR3 size: 19 residues. CDR3 DNA sequence: TGTGCCAGCAGTACAAAAAGAACGGGACTAGCGGGCGCTAGCGGGGAGCAGTTCTTC. It is translated as CASSTKRTGLAGASGEQFF.

The chain recombines TRBV28 with TRBJ1-5; a possible D gene is TRBD1 (6 bases). The CDR3 consists of 16 residues. Germline V gene lookup returns CDR1 MDHEN and CDR2 SYDVKM. Trimming removed 5 bases at V and 7 bases at J, with 21 bases between. In DNA, the CDR3 is TGTGCCAGCAGTCCGATTTCGGGGCAGGGGAGACAGCCCCAGCATTTT. Translating gives CASSPISGQGRQPQHF.

The chain is built from TRBV9 and TRBJ2-1, with D possibly matching TRBD2 (5 bases). CDR1 is SGDLS, CDR2 YYNGEE, per germline. The CDR3 sequence is 15 residues long. The V and J ends lost 0 bases and 7 bases respectively, with 14 bases between them. DNA of the CDR3: TGTGCCAGCAGCGTAGCGGGAATGACGGGGAATGAGCAGTTCTTC. It specifies CASSVAGMTGNEQFF.

The chain joins TRBV6-1 to TRBJ1-1, with 7 nucleotides matching TRBD1. CDR1 and CDR2 (germline): MNHNS, SASEGT. The CDR3 loop spans 16 amino acids. The V segment lost 1 base and the J segment 0 bases; nucleotides outside the gene matches: 5. The DNA of the CDR3 is TGTGCCAGCAGTGAAGTCCCAGGGGGTATGAACACTGAAGCTTTCTTT. Translating gives CASSEVPGGMNTEAFF.

The chain uses TRBV3-1 (or the pseudogene TRBV3-2) and TRBJ2-7; TRBD1 matches at 7 bases. The ends lost 7 bases at V and 3 bases at J; junction bases unmatched: 6. The CDR3 extends over 13 amino acids. Germline V gene data show CDR1 as LGHDT and CDR2 as YNNKEL (reference sequence). CDR3 protein: CASNRGLGYEQYF. The CDR3, as DNA: TGTGCCAGCAACAGGGGCCTGGGCTACGAGCAGTACTTC.

J is TRBJ2-7 and V is TRBV5-1; the D gene is possibly TRBD2 (6 bases). CDR1 is SGHRS, CDR2 YFSETQ, per germline. The CDR3 extends over 17 amino acids. Trimming removed 4 bases from V and 0 bases from J, with 20 bases in between. CDR3 sequence: CASSGGGGGASSYEQYF. CDR3 DNA sequence: TGCGCCAGCAGCGGGGGAGGAGGAGGCGCGAGCTCCTACGAGCAGTACTTC.

The rearrangement joins TRBV14 to TRBJ2-1; 10 nucleotides agree with TRBD2. This CDR3 is 16 amino acids long. Germline loops: CDR1 SGHDN, CDR2 FVKESK. Trimming removed 4 bases from V and 2 bases from J; junction bases left unmatched: 5. CDR3 nucleotide sequence: TGTGCCAGCAGCCGGACTAGCGGAGGAACCTACAATGAGCAGTTCTTC. Encoded protein: CASSRTSGGTYNEQFF.

Notes on this clone: This CDR3 is also generated by other DNA sequences in the sample. The chain couples TRBV2 to TRBJ2-7, with 7 bases that match TRBD1. V lost 8 bases to trimming and J lost 5 bases; unmatched junction nucleotides: 6. Germline loops: CDR1 SNHLY, CDR2 FYNNEI. The CDR3 is 12 amino acids. The CDR3 coding sequence is TGTGCCAGCTCTTCCGGGACAGACGAGCAGTACTTC. Protein product: CASSSGTDEQYF.

The chain employs TRBV6-5 and TRBJ1-4; D gene ambiguous. The CDR3 has 13 amino acids. From germline, CDR1 is MNHEY and CDR2 SVGAGI. V lost 4 bases and J 0 bases, leaving 3 bases between the germline ends. This chain's CDR3 is CASSFTTNEKLFF. The CDR3 coding sequence is TGTGCCAGCAGTTTCACAACTAATGAAAAACTGTTTTTT.

The chain links TRBV13 to TRBJ2-7; D might be TRBD2 (7 bases). V gave up 2 bases and J gave up 7 bases, with 18 bases separating them. The CDR3 contains 15 residues. Germline values: CDR1 PRHDT, CDR2 FYEKMQ (reference sequence). CDR3 nucleotides: TGTGCCAGCAGCTTAACTCGCGCGGGGGCGAGGGAGCAGTACTTC. Translated, it gives CASSLTRAGAREQYF.

This chain links TRBV27 with TRBJ2-7; TRBD1 agrees at 7 bases. Trimming cost V 0 bases and J 3 bases; bases outside gene matches: 14. The CDR3 totals 18 residues. The germline CDR1 and CDR2 sequences are MNHEY and SMNVEV (reference sequence). The CDR3: CASSLSGTPGQLNYEQYF. The CDR3 DNA follows: TGTGCCAGCAGTTTATCGGGGACCCCGGGACAGTTGAACTACGAGCAGTACTTC.

The CDR3 reads CASSQVVPTAGFGTEAFF. The DNA of the CDR3 is TGTGCCAGCAGCCAAGTGGTCCCCACGGCAGGTTTTGGTACTGAAGCTTTCTTT. The chain couples TRBV3-1 (or the pseudogene TRBV3-2) to TRBJ1-1; D is undetermined. Per the germline V gene, CDR1 is LGHDT and CDR2 is YNNKEL (reference sequence). Trimming left V 1 base short and J 5 bases short, with 23 bases between. The CDR3 is 18 amino acids.